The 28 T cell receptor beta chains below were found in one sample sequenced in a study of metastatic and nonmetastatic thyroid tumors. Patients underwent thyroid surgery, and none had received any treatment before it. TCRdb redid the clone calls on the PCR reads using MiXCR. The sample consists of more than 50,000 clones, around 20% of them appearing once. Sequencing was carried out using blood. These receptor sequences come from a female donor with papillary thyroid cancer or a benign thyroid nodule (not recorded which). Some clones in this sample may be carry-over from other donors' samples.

The CDR3, as DNA: TGCGCCAGCAGCCCAGACAGGGTGGGGTACACTGAAGCTTTCTTT. It codes for CASSPDRVGYTEAFF. The gene calls are TRBV5-1 and TRBJ1-1, with TRBD1 matching over 7 bases. V was pared by 4 bases and J by 3 bases, with 9 bases of the junction left unmatched. The CDR3 loop spans 15 amino acids. Germline values: CDR1 SGHRS, CDR2 YFSETQ.

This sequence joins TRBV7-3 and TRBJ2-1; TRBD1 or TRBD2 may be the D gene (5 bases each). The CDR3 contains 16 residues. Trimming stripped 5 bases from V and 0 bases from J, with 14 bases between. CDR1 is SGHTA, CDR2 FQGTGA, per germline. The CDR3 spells CASSVQAGISYNEQFF. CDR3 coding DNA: TGTGCCAGCAGCGTACAGGCGGGCATCTCCTACAATGAGCAGTTCTTC.

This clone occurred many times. The CDR3 spells CASSVDLSGELFF. The CDR3 coding sequence is TGTGCCAGCAGCGTAGATCTATCCGGGGAGCTGTTTTTT. The V and J genes are TRBV9 and TRBJ2-2; the D is unclear. The V gene's germline CDR1 is SGDLS and CDR2 YYNGEE. Trimming cost V 0 bases and J 6 bases, with 6 bases left between them. CDR3 length: 13 amino acids.

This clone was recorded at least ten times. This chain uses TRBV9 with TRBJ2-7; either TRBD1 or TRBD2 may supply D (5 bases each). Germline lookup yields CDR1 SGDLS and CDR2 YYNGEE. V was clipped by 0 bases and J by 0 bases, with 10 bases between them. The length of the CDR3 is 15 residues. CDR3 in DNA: TGTGCCAGCAGCGTAGGGGGGACGAGCTCCTACGAGCAGTACTTC. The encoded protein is CASSVGGTSSYEQYF.

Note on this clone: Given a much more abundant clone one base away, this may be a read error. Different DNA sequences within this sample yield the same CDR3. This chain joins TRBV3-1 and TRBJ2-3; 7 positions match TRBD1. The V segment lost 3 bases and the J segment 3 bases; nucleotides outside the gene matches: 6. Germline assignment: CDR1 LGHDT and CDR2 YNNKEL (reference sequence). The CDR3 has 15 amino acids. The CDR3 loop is CASSQRQGVTDTQYF. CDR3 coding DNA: TGTGCCAGCAGCCAGAGGCAGGGGGTTACAGATACGCAGTATTTT.

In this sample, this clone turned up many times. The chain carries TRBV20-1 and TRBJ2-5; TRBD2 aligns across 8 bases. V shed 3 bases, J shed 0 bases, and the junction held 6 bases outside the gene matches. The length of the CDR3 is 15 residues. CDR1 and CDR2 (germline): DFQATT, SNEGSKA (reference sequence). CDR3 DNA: TGCAGTGCTAGTAGTAGCGGGGTGTACCAAGAGACCCAGTACTTC. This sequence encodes CSASSSGVYQETQYF.

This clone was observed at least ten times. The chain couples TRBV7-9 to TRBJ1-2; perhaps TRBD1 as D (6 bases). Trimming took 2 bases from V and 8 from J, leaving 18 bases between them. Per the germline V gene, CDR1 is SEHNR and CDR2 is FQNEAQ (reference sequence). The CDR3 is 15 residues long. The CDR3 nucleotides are TGTGCCAGCAGCTTATCGGGGGGCGCCGGGACAGGCTACACCTTC. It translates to CASSLSGGAGTGYTF.

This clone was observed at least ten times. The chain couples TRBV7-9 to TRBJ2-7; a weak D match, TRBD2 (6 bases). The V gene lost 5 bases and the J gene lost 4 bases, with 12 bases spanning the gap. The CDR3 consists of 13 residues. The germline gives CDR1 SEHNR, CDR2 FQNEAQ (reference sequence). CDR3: CASSPLLAYEQYF. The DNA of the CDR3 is TGTGCCAGCAGCCCCCTACTAGCTTACGAGCAGTACTTC.

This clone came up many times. The CDR3 protein is CASSSIAGAHYEQYF. The CDR3 DNA reads TGTGCCAGCAGTTCAATAGCGGGAGCGCACTACGAGCAGTACTTC. The chain recombines TRBV28 with TRBJ2-7; 9 bases align to TRBD2. The V gene's germline CDR1 is MDHEN and CDR2 SYDVKM. CDR3 length equals 15 residues. The V and J ends lost 4 bases and 3 bases, in that order; junction bases with no gene match: 7.

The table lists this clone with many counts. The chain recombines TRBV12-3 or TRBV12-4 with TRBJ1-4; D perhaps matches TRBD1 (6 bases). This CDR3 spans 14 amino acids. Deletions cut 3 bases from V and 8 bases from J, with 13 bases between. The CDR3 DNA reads TGTGCCAGCAGTTTTAGTCAGGGGCAGGAAAAACTGTTTTTT. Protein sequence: CASSFSQGQEKLFF.

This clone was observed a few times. The DNA of the CDR3 is TGCGCCAGCGCCTCAGGGGTAAACGAGCAGTACTTC. Translation gives CASASGVNEQYF. The chain recombines TRBV10-2 with TRBJ2-7; tentative D call: TRBD1 (6 bases). The CDR3 covers 12 residues. V dropped 8 bases and J dropped 5 bases, with 13 bases sitting between them. Germline V gene lookup returns CDR1 WSHSY and CDR2 SAAADI.

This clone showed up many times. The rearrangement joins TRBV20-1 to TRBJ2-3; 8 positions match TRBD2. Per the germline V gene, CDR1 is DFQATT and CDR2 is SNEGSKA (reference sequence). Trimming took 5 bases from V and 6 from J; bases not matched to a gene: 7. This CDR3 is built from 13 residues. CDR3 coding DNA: TGCAGTGCTTCCCGGACTAGCTGGGATACGCAGTATTTT. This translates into CSASRTSWDTQYF.

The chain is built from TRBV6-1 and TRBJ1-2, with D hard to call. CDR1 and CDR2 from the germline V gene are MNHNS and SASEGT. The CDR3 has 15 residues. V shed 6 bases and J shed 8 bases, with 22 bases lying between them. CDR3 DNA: TGTGCCAGCAGACCGGACCGACTTCACTTTTACGGCTACACCTTC. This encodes CASRPDRLHFYGYTF.

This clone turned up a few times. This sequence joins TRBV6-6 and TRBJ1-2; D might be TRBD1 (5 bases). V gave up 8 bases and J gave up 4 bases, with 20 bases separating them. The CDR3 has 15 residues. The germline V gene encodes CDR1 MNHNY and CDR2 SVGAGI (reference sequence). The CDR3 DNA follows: TGTGCCAGCGGTACTCGGGACCCCAATCTCTATGGCTACACCTTC. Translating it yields CASGTRDPNLYGYTF.

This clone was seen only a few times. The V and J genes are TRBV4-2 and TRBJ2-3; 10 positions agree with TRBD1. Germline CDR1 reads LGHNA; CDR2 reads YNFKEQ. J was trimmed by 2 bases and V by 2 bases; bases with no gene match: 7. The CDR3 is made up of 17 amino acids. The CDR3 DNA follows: TGTGCCAGCAGCCAAAACCTGGGACAGGGGTACACAGATACGCAGTATTTT. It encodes CASSQNLGQGYTDTQYF.

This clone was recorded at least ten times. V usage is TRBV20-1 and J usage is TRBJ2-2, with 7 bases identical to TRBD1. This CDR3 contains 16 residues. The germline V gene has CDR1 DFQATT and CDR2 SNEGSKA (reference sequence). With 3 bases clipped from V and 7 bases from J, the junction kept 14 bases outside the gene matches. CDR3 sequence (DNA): TGCAGTGCTAGTTACGGACAGGTCATTCGGGGCGGGGAGCTGTTTTTT. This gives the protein CSASYGQVIRGGELFF.

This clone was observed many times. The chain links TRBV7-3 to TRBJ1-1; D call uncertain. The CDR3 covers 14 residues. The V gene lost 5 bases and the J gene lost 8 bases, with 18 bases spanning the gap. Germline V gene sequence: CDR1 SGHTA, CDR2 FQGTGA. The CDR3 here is CASSLQMNSKEAFF. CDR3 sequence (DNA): TGTGCCAGCAGCCTACAAATGAACAGTAAAGAAGCTTTCTTT.

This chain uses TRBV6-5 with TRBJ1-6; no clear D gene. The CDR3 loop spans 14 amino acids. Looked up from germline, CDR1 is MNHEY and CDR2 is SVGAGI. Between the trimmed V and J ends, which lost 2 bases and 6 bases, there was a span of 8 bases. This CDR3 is CASSYEGSNSPLHF. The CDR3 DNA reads TGTGCCAGCAGTTACGAAGGGAGTAATTCACCCCTCCACTTT.

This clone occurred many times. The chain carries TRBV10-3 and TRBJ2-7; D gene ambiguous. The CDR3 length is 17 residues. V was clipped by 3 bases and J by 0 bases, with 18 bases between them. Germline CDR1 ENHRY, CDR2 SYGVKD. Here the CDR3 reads CAISDVPNYQNSYEQYF. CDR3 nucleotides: TGTGCCATCAGTGACGTCCCCAATTATCAAAACTCCTACGAGCAGTACTTC.

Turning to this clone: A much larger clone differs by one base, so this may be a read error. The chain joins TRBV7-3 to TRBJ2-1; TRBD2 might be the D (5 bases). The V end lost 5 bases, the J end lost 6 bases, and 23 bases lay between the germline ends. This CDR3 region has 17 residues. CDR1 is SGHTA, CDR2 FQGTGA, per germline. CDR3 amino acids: CASSLGGRAPARNEQFF. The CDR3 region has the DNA TGTGCCAGCAGCCTGGGTGGGCGGGCCCCAGCCCGCAATGAGCAGTTCTTC.

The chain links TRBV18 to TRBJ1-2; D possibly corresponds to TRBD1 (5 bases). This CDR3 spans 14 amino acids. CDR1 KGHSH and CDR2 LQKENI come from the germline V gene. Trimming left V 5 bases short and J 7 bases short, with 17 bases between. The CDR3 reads CASSEQASLSGYTF. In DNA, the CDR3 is TGTGCCAGCTCAGAACAGGCGTCGCTTTCTGGCTACACCTTC. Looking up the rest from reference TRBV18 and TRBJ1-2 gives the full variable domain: NAGVMQNPRHLVRRRGQEARLRCSPMKGHSHVYWYRQLPEEGLKFMVYLQKENIIDESGMPKERFSAEFPKEGPSILRIQQVVRGDSAAYFCASSEQASLSGYTFGSGTRLTVV.

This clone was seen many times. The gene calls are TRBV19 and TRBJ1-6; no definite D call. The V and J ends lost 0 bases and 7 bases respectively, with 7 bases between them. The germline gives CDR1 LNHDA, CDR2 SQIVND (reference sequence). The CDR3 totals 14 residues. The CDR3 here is CASSIETRNSPLHF. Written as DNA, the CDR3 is TGTGCCAGTAGTATAGAAACCCGAAATTCACCCCTCCACTTT.

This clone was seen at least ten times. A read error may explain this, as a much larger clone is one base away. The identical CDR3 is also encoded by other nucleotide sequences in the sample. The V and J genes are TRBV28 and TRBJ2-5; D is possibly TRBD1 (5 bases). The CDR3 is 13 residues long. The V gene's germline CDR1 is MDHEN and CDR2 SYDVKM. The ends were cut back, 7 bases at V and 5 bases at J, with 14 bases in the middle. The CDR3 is CASTGQGRETQYF. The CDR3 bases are TGTGCCAGCACAGGGCAGGGAAGGGAGACCCAGTACTTC.

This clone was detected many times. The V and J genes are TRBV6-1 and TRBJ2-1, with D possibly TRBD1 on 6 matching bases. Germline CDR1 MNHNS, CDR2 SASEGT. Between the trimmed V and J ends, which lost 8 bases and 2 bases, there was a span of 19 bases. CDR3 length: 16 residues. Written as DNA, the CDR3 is TGTGCCAGCTTGGCAGGGGACCTACTCCCCTACAATGAGCAGTTCTTC. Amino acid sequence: CASLAGDLLPYNEQFF.

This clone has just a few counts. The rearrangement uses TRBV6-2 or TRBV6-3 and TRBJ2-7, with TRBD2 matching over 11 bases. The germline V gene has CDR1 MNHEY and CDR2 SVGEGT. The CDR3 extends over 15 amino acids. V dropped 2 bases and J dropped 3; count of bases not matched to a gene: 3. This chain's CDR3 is CASSYGLAGGYEQYF. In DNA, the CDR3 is TGTGCCAGCAGTTACGGGCTAGCGGGAGGCTACGAGCAGTACTTC.

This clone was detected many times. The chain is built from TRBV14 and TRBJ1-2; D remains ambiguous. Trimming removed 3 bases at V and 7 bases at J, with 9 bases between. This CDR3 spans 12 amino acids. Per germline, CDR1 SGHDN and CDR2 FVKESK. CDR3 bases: TGTGCCAGCAGCCAGACCCTGTCTGGCTACACCTTC. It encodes CASSQTLSGYTF.

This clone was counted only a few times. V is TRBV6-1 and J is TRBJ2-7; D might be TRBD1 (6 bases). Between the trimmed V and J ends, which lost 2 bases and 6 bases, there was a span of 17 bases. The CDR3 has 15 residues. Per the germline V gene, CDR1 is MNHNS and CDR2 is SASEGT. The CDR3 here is CASSEPGTDSLEQYF. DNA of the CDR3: TGTGCCAGCAGTGAACCCGGGACGGACAGCCTCGAGCAGTACTTC.

CDR3 bases: TGTGCCAGCAGCGTGGAAGGGGTCCAGCTGGATGAGCAGTTCTTC. The encoded protein is CASSVEGVQLDEQFF. The V and J genes are TRBV9 and TRBJ2-1; D possibly corresponds to TRBD1 (5 bases). This CDR3 has 15 residues. Trimming removed 2 bases at V and 8 bases at J, with 17 bases between. Germline V gene lookup returns CDR1 SGDLS and CDR2 YYNGEE.